This record covers a single TCR beta chain. The source of the sample is a study of blood T cell repertoires in COVID-19. Looking at the study overall: Researchers got acute and convalescent COVID-19 samples from the United States, Italy and Spain. T cells, B-cell-depleted T cells, or PBMCs supplied cDNA or gDNA.

The length of the CDR3 is 13 residues. The V and J ends lost 1 base and 3 bases respectively, with 6 bases between them. Germline values: CDR1 MGHRA, CDR2 YSYEKL. Authors' methods: Nucleated cell counts were estimated from reference gene primer amplification. The table came from immunoSEQ multiplex PCR; TCRdb's copy has only in-frame clones and leaves some out. Clone size and V and J calls were adopted from that table, with D and trimming inferred from the DNA. The sample holds under 170,000 clones, 87% seen once. The J gene is TRBJ2-5, the V gene TRBV4-1; D is uncertain. This clonotype was obtained from a woman in her sixties with active or convalescent COVID-19. Sequenced sample: peripheral blood. For the CDR3, the DNA is TGCGCCAGCAGCCAAGGGGCAGAAGAGACCCAGTACTTC. Encoded protein: CASSQGAEETQYF.